This T cell receptor beta chain was recovered during a study of T-cell reconstitution after alpha-beta-depleted transplantation in children. Researchers prepared the TCRbeta library using unique molecular identifiers, the study reports. TCRdb ran MiXCR on the PCR reads and lists one entry per CDR3 protein. The sample lists hundreds of thousands of distinct CDR3 sequences; approximately 20% were seen once. J was trimmed by 7 bases and V by 2 bases; bases with no gene match: 7. The germline CDR1 and CDR2 sequences are LGHNA and YNFKEQ. The CDR3 loop spans 14 amino acids. The sample was PBMCs from the stem cell graft donor, taken from the stem cell graft. The TCR originated in a human donor who donated a stem cell graft to a child with acute lymphoblastic leukemia. The chain has TRBV4-2 and TRBJ2-7; 8 bases are shared with TRBD1. CDR3 sequence: CASSQPTGVEEQYF. The CDR3 nucleotides are TGTGCCAGCAGCCAACCGACAGGGGTGGAGGAGCAGTACTTC.